This T cell receptor beta chain is from a study of blood T cell repertoires in COVID-19. Here immunoSEQ multiplex PCR was the method, and the copy in TCRdb shows in-frame clones only, minus some. Among tens of thousands of clones, about 81% were seen once, and the ten largest hold around a tenth. Many counts were recorded for this clone. This CDR3 region has 15 residues. V gave up 2 bases and J gave up 8 bases; unmatched junction bases: 7. Germline V CDR1 and CDR2: MNHEY, SVGEGT. This chain links TRBV6-2 or TRBV6-3 with TRBJ1-4; 8 nucleotides agree with TRBD1. The TCR sequence derives from a human donor in a cohort sampled during active COVID-19. Source material: peripheral blood. The CDR3 sequence is CASSYPGTGVEKLFF. For the CDR3, the DNA is TGTGCCAGCAGTTACCCCGGGACAGGTGTCGAAAAACTGTTTTTT.